This TCR beta chain was found in a study of a mutant IDH1 vaccine in newly diagnosed glioma. Background on the study: Beforehand, treatment had been radiotherapy, temozolomide, or both; the majority received both. Study-wide results and limits: In 90% to 95% of patients, immune responses induced by the vaccine occurred. Changes in the top peripheral T cell clonotypes seemingly had no bearing on pseudoprogression.

Libraries were prepared by immunoSEQ multiplex PCR; TCRdb keeps only in-frame clonotypes and omits some of them. The sample consists of tens of thousands of clones, 75% to 85% of them appearing once. The time point here: baseline, week 1 (first vaccination visit). Stated treatment: pre-vaccination baseline after standard-of-care therapy. Comment on this clone: Its antigen is currently unknown.

The CDR3 length is 13 residues. Germline lookup yields CDR1 MNHEY and CDR2 SMNVEV (reference sequence). V shed 3 bases and J shed 8 bases, with 13 bases lying between them. The TCR sequence derives from a man aged 40-49 years with glioma. Some clones in this sample may be carry-over from other donors' samples. The rearrangement joins TRBV27 to TRBJ1-1; D is unclear. The specimen comprised PBMCs, sampled from a glioma patient treated with radiotherapy, temozolomide or both. This CDR3 is CASSFLGEREAFF. The DNA of the CDR3 is TGTGCCAGCAGTTTCTTGGGAGAGCGGGAAGCTTTCTTT.